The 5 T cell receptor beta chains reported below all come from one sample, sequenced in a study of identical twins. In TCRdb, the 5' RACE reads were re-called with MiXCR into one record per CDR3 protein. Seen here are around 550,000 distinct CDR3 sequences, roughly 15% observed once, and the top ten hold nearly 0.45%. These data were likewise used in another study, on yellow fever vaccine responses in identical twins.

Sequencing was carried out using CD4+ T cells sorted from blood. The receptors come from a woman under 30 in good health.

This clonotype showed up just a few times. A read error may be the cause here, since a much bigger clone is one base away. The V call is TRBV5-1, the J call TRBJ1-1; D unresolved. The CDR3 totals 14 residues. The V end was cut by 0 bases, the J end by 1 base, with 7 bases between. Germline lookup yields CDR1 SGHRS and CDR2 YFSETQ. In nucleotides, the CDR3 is TGCGCCAGCAGCTTGGCACAGCCGAACACTGAAGCTTTCTTT. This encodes CASSLAQPNTEAFF.

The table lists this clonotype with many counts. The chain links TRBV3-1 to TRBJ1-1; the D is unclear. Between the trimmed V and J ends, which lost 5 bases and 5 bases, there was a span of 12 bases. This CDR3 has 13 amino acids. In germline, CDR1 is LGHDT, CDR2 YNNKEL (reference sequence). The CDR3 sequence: CASSRLTDTEAFF. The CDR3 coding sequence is TGTGCCAGCAGCAGACTGACGGATACTGAAGCTTTCTTT.

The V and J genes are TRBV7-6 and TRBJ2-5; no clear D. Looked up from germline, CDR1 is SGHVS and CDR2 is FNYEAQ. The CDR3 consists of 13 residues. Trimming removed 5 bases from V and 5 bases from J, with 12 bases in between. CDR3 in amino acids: CASSARFGETQYF. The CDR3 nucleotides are TGTGCCAGCAGCGCCAGATTTGGGGAGACCCAGTACTTC.

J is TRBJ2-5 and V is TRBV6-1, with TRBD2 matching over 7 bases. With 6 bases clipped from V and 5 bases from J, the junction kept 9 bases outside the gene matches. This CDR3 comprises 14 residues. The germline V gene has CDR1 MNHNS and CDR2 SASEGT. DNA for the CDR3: TGTGCCAGCAGCCCTTTATGGGGGGGGGAGACCCAGTACTTC. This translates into CASSPLWGGETQYF.

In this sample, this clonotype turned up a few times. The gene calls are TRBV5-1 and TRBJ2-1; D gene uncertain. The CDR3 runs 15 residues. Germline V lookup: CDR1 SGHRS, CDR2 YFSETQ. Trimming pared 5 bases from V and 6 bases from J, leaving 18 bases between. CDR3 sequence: CASRPDGLSGNEQFF. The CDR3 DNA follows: TGCGCCAGCAGGCCGGACGGTCTGTCGGGCAATGAGCAGTTCTTC.